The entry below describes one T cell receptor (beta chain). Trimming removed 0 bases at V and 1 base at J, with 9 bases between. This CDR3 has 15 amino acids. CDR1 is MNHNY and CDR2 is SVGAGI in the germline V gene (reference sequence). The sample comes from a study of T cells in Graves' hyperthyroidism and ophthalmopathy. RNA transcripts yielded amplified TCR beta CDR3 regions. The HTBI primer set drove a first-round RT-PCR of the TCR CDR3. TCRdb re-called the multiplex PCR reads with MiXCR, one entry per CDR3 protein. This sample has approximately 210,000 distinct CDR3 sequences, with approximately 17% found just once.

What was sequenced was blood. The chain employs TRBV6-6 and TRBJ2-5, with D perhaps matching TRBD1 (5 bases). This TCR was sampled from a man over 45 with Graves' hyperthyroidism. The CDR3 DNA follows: TGTGCCAGCAGTTACTCCCGACAGTCCCAAGAGACCCAGTACTTC. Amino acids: CASSYSRQSQETQYF.